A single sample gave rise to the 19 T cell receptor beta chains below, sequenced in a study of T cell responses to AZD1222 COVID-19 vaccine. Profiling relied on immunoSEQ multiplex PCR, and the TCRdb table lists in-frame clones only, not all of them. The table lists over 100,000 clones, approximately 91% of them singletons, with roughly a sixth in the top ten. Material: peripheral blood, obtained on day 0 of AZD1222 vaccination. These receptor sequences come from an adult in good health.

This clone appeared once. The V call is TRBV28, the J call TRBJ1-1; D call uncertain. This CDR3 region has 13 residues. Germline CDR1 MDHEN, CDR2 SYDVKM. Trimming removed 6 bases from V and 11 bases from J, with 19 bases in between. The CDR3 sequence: CASSPSPLWPAFF. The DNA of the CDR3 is TGTGCCAGCAGCCCGAGCCCTTTGTGGCCGGCTTTCTTT. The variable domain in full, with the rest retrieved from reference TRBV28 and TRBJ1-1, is DVKVTQSSRYLVKRTGEKVFLECVQDMDHENMFWYRQDPGLGLRLIYFSYDVKMKEKGDIPEGYSVSREKKERFSLILESASTNQTSMYLCASSPSPLWPAFFGQGTRLTVV.

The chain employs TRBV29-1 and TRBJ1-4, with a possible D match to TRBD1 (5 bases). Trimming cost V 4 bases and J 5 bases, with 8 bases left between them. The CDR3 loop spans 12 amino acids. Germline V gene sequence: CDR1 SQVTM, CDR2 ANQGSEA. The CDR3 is CSVARGNEKLFF. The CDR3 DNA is TGCAGCGTTGCCCGGGGGAATGAAAAACTGTTTTTT.

Here the CDR3 reads CASSVKQV. Here the CDR3 DNA reads TGTGCCAGCAGTGTCAAACAAGTC. The V call is TRBV2, the J call TRBJ2-7; no firm D call. The germline CDR1 and CDR2 sequences are SNHLY and FYNNEI. This CDR3 region has 8 residues.

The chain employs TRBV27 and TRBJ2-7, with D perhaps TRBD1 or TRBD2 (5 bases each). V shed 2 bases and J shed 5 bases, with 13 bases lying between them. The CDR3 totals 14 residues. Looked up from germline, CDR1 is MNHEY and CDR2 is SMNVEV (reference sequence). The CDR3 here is CASSLRQGPHEQYF. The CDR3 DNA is TGTGCCAGCAGTTTACGGCAGGGACCCCACGAGCAGTACTTC.

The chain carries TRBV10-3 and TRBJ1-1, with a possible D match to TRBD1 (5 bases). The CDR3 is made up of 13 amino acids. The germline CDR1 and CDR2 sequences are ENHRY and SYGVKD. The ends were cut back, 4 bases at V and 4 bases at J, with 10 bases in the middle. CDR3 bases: TGTGCCATCAGTGGTTATGGGGGCACTGAAGCTTTCTTT. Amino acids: CAISGYGGTEAFF.

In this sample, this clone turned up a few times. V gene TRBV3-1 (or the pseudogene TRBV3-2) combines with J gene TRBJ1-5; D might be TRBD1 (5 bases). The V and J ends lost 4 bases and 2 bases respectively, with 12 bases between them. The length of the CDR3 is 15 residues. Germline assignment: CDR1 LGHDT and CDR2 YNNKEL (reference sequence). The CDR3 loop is CASSPQGLRNQPQHF. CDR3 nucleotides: TGTGCCAGCAGCCCCCAGGGTTTACGCAATCAGCCCCAGCATTTT.

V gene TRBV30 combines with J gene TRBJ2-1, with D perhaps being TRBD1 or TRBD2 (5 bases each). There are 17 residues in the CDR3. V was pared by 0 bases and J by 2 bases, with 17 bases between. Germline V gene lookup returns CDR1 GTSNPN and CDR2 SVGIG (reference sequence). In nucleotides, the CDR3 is TGTGCCTGGAGTGTATATGGTGGGACCGCTACCTACAATGAGCAGTTCTTC. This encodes CAWSVYGGTATYNEQFF.

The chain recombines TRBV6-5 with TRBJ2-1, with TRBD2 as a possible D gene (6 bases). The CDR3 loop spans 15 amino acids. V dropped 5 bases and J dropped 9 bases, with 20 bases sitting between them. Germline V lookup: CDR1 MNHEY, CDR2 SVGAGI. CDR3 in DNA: TGTGCCAGCAGTCCTCCGGGACTTCGGGGAGGTGAGCAGTTCTTC. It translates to CASSPPGLRGGEQFF.

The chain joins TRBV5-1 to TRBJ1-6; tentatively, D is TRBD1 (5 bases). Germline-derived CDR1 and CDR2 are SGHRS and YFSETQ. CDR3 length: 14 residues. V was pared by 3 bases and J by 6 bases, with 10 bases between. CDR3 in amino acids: CASSSGHFNSPLHF. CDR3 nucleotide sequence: TGCGCCAGCAGCTCCGGACATTTTAATTCACCCCTCCACTTT.

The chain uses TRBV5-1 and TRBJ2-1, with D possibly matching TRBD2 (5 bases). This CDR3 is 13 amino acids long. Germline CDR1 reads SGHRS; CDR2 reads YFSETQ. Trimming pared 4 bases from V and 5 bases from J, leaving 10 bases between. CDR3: CASSRTGDNEQFF. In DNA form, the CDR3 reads TGCGCCAGCAGCCGAACCGGGGACAATGAGCAGTTCTTC.

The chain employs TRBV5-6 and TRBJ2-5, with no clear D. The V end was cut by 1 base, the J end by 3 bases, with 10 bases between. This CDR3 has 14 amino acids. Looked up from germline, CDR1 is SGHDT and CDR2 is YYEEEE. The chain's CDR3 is CASSLRTAEETQYF. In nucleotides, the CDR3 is TGTGCCAGCAGCTTGAGGACGGCCGAAGAGACCCAGTACTTC.

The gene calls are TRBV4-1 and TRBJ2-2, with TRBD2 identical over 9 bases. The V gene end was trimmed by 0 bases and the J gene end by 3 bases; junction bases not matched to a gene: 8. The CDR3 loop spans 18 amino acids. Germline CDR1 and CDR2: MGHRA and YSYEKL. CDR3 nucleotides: TGCGCCAGCAGCCAAGAGGTAGCGGGAGTAGGATACACCGGGGAGCTGTTTTTT. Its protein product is CASSQEVAGVGYTGELFF.

The CDR3 region is CASEAGGLGEQFF. In nucleotides, the CDR3 is TGTGCCAGCGAGGCGGGGGGGCTAGGTGAGCAGTTCTTC. V gene TRBV7-2 combines with J gene TRBJ2-1, with 9 bases fitting TRBD2. This CDR3 spans 13 amino acids. CDR1 is SGHTA, CDR2 FQGNSA, per germline. With 8 bases clipped from V and 9 bases from J, the junction kept 8 bases outside the gene matches.

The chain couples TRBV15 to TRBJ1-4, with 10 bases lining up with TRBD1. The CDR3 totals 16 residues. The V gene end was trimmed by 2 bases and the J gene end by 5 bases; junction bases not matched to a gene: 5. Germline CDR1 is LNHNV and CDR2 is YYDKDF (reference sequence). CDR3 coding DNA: TGTGCCACCAGCAGAACGGGACAGGGGTGGAATGAAAAACTGTTTTTT. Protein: CATSRTGQGWNEKLFF.

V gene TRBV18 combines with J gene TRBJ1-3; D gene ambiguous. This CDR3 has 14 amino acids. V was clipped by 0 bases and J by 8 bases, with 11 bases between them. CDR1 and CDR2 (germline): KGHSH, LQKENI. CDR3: CASSPPGGRDTIYF. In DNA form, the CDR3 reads TGTGCCAGCTCACCACCGGGCGGCCGAGACACCATATATTTT.

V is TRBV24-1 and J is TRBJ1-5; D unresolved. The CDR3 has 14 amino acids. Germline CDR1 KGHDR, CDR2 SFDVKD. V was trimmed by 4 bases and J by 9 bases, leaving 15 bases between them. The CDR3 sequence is CATSESGPWGPQHF. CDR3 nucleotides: TGTGCCACCAGTGAATCCGGGCCCTGGGGGCCCCAGCATTTT.

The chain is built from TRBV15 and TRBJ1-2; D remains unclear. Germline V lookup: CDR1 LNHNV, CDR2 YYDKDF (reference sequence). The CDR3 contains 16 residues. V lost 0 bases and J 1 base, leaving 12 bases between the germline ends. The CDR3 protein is CATSRDVTLDNYGYTF. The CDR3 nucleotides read TGTGCCACCAGCAGAGATGTCACATTAGATAACTATGGCTACACCTTC.

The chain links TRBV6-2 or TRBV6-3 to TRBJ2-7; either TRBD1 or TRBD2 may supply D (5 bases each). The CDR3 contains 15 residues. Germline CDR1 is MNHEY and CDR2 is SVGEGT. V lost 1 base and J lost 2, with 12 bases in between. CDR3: CASSYLGERAYEQYF. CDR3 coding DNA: TGTGCCAGCAGTTACTTGGGGGAACGAGCCTACGAGCAGTACTTC.

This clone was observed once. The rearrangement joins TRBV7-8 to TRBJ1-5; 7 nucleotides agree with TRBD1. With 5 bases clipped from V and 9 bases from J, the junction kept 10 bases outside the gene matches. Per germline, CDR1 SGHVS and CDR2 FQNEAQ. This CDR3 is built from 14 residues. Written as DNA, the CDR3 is TGTGCCAGCAGCACAGGGACAGCCCGGCTGCCCCAGCATTTT. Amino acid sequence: CASSTGTARLPQHF.